This entry lists 19 T cell receptor beta chains sequenced from one sample in a study of early T cells in non-severe SARS-CoV-2 infection. TCRdb reprocessed the 5' RACE reads with MiXCR, giving one entry per CDR3 protein. The table has 60,000 to 75,000 distinct CDR3 sequences, 3.5% to 6% seen once; the top ten hold approximately 3.7%. The sample in question was whole blood, obtained at baseline. These receptors originate from an adult who was a healthcare worker with PCR-confirmed SARS-CoV-2 infection or an uninfected control (not recorded which). The donor label of this sample is uncertain.

This clonotype was found many times. The chain has TRBV20-1 and TRBJ2-3; 8 bases match TRBD2. This CDR3 is built from 16 residues. The germline CDR1 and CDR2 sequences are DFQATT and SNEGSKA (reference sequence). V lost 0 bases and J lost 6; bases outside the gene matches: 11. The chain's CDR3 is CSARDGGGGPADTQYF. CDR3 DNA sequence: TGCAGTGCTAGAGATGGAGGCGGGGGGCCGGCCGATACGCAGTATTTT.

This clonotype has a handful of counts. V and J are TRBV27 and TRBJ1-3, with TRBD1 matching 7 bases. The CDR3 is 13 amino acids. CDR1 and CDR2 (germline): MNHEY, SMNVEV (reference sequence). J gave up 7 bases and V 3 bases, and 3 bases lay outside the gene matches. The CDR3: CASSFRQGNTIYF. For the CDR3, the DNA is TGTGCCAGCAGTTTCCGACAGGGTAACACCATATATTTT.

The table lists this clonotype with a few counts. This chain connects TRBV12-3 or TRBV12-4 to TRBJ2-5; D remains ambiguous. CDR3 length equals 12 residues. The V end was cut by 2 bases, the J end by 4 bases, with 5 bases between. The CDR3 sequence: CASSLHPETQYF. In nucleotides, the CDR3 is TGTGCCAGCAGTTTACATCCAGAGACCCAGTACTTC.

This CDR3 is CASILQGSGNTIYF. CDR3 DNA sequence: TGTGCCAGCATCCTACAGGGATCAGGAAACACCATATATTTT. The chain combines TRBV7-2 with TRBJ1-3, with D possibly being TRBD1 (6 bases). V was pared by 7 bases and J by 4 bases, with 14 bases between. The germline CDR1 and CDR2 sequences are SGHTA and FQGNSA. This CDR3 contains 14 residues.

This clonotype was counted at least ten times. The chain joins TRBV19 to TRBJ2-5, with 9 bases aligning to TRBD2. This CDR3 comprises 15 residues. The J segment lost 3 bases and the V segment lost 5 bases, leaving 7 bases of the junction unmatched. Germline lookup yields CDR1 LNHDA and CDR2 SQIVND (reference sequence). The CDR3 DNA reads TGTGCCAGTAGTCCCGGAGTAGCGGGGGAAGAGACCCAGTACTTC. It translates to CASSPGVAGEETQYF.

This clonotype was seen at least ten times. The chain uses TRBV6-2 or TRBV6-3 and TRBJ2-7; the D call may be TRBD1 or TRBD2 (5 bases each). Germline-derived CDR1 and CDR2 are MNHEY and SVGEGT. The CDR3 spans 12 residues. Deletions cut 8 bases from V and 2 bases from J, with 10 bases between. The CDR3 region has the DNA TGTGCCAGCCGGGGCCAAACCTACGAGCAGTACTTC. It translates to CASRGQTYEQYF.

This clonotype was counted only a few times. The J gene is TRBJ1-6, the V gene TRBV6-1, with D possibly being TRBD1 (5 bases). Germline CDR1 and CDR2: MNHNS and SASEGT. The CDR3 has 15 amino acids. Trimming pared 1 base from V and 7 bases from J, leaving 11 bases between. Here the CDR3 DNA reads TGTGCCAGCAGTGAAGTCGGGACGGCGAATTCACCCCTCCACTTT. Amino acids: CASSEVGTANSPLHF.

This clonotype appeared many times. The chain joins TRBV7-2 to TRBJ2-7, with 8 bases fitting TRBD2. CDR1 and CDR2 (germline): SGHTA, FQGNSA. This CDR3 contains 14 residues. Trimming cost V 4 bases and J 3 bases; bases outside gene matches: 5. CDR3 nucleotides: TGTGCCAGCAGCTCCCGGGGGGGTTTCTACGAGCAGTACTTC. Its protein is CASSSRGGFYEQYF.

The CDR3 DNA reads as TGTGCCAGCCGAAGACCGGGGGGAAATGAGCAGTTCTTC. Residues: CASRRPGGNEQFF. This sequence joins TRBV28 and TRBJ2-1; TRBD2 matches at 7 bases. Germline CDR1 is MDHEN and CDR2 is SYDVKM. V lost 8 bases and J lost 7; bases outside the gene matches: 8. The CDR3 is 13 amino acids.

The chain employs TRBV10-3 and TRBJ2-3, with TRBD2 matching 8 bases. Germline V gives CDR1 ENHRY, CDR2 SYGVKD. The V gene end was trimmed by 10 bases and the J gene end by 2 bases; junction bases not matched to a gene: 8. CDR3 length equals 14 residues. CDR3 in amino acids: CATRGGASTDTQYF. In DNA form, the CDR3 reads TGTGCCACCCGGGGGGGGGCCTCCACAGATACGCAGTATTTT.

This clonotype was counted many times. The chain couples TRBV27 to TRBJ1-6; the D is unclear. This CDR3 comprises 15 residues. Germline loops: CDR1 MNHEY, CDR2 SMNVEV (reference sequence). Trimming took 3 bases from V and 8 from J, leaving 14 bases between them. CDR3 in amino acids: CASSFLLGVDSPLHF. The CDR3 coding sequence is TGTGCCAGCAGTTTTTTACTTGGGGTGGATTCACCCCTCCACTTT.

This clonotype turned up a few times. The DNA of the CDR3 is TGTGCCAGTAGCTCGGGGGGGCGGGATGAGCAGTTCTTC. It is translated as CASSSGGRDEQFF. The chain uses TRBV19 and TRBJ2-1; 8 bases line up with TRBD2. Trimming removed 6 bases from V and 8 bases from J; junction bases left unmatched: 6. The CDR3 is 13 residues long. Germline values: CDR1 LNHDA, CDR2 SQIVND (reference sequence).

The chain couples TRBV5-1 to TRBJ2-7, with 12 bases that match TRBD2. Looked up from germline, CDR1 is SGHRS and CDR2 is YFSETQ. The CDR3 extends over 14 amino acids. V was clipped by 4 bases and J by 2 bases; unmatched bases: 1. Here the CDR3 reads CASSASGGAYEQYF. CDR3 DNA sequence: TGCGCCAGCAGCGCTAGCGGGGGGGCCTACGAGCAGTACTTC.

This clonotype was recorded many times. This chain links TRBV18 with TRBJ2-2; D is unresolved. This CDR3 comprises 12 residues. Trimming removed 1 base at V and 4 bases at J, with 1 base between. The germline CDR1 and CDR2 sequences are KGHSH and LQKENI. Written as DNA, the CDR3 is TGTGCCAGCTCACCACGCACCGGGGAGCTGTTTTTT. It yields the protein CASSPRTGELFF.

This clonotype was counted ten times or more. The chain recombines TRBV19 with TRBJ2-1, with TRBD2 matching over 14 bases. Germline V lookup: CDR1 LNHDA, CDR2 SQIVND (reference sequence). The CDR3 spans 16 residues. V was pared by 1 base and J by 9 bases, with 5 bases of the junction left unmatched. The CDR3 region has the DNA TGTGCCAGTAGTATAGGAGAGACTAGCGGGGGGGCTGAGCAGTTCTTC. This codes for CASSIGETSGGAEQFF.

The chain is built from TRBV5-1 and TRBJ1-1; TRBD1 agrees at 8 bases. The CDR3 consists of 15 residues. CDR1 and CDR2 (germline): SGHRS, YFSETQ. V was pared by 4 bases and J by 1 base, with 6 bases of the junction left unmatched. CDR3 in amino acids: CASSSAGTGNTEAFF. CDR3 coding DNA: TGCGCCAGCAGCAGCGCCGGGACAGGGAACACTGAAGCTTTCTTT.

This clonotype appeared many times. The genes are TRBV12-3 or TRBV12-4 and TRBJ2-1; TRBD1 agrees at 7 bases. The CDR3 has 15 amino acids. V lost 7 bases, J lost 4 bases, and 10 bases stayed unmatched. DNA of the CDR3: TGTGCCAGCATCAAAGTGGGGACAGCGTACAATGAGCAGTTCTTC. It codes for CASIKVGTAYNEQFF.

This clonotype was detected ten times or more. The chain recombines TRBV5-1 with TRBJ2-7, with no clear D. The CDR3 contains 14 residues. With 0 bases removed from V and 0 bases from J, the gap between germline ends came to 7 bases. Germline assignment: CDR1 SGHRS and CDR2 YFSETQ. CDR3 coding DNA: TGCGCCAGCAGCTTGGGGGTTAGCTCCTACGAGCAGTACTTC. It codes for CASSLGVSSYEQYF.

V and J are TRBV12-3 or TRBV12-4 and TRBJ2-7; TRBD1 matches at 7 bases. J lost 0 bases, V lost 6 bases, and 8 bases had no gene match. The CDR3 spans 15 residues. CDR3 protein: CASSLQTGSSYEQYF. CDR3 DNA: TGTGCCAGCAGCCTACAGACAGGGAGCTCCTACGAGCAGTACTTC.